Listed below are T cell receptor beta chains from one sample, sequenced in a study of neurological immune-mediated disorders. In TCRdb, the 5' RACE reads were re-called with MiXCR into one record per CDR3 protein. Seen here are 70,000 or so distinct CDR3 sequences, 2.5% to 4% observed once, and the top ten hold 4.5% to 6.5%. Sequencing was done on a sample of PBMCs. The receptors were gathered from a woman in her 50s with multiple sclerosis. Both conserved end residues are trimmed from each CDR3. A D gene is named only where the DNA matches it firmly.

V gene	J gene	D gene	CDR3 protein
TRBV4-3	TRBJ2-2	TRBD1	ASSQGRGHSGELF
TRBV4-3	TRBJ2-7	NA	ASSQGSAVSYEQY
TRBV18	TRBJ1-4	TRBD1	ASSPRTGGLDTNEKLF
TRBV7-7	TRBJ1-2	NA	ANPMDSYT
TRBV4-1	TRBJ1-5	TRBD1	ASSQDDRGKPQH
TRBV6-5	TRBJ2-1	TRBD2	ASRRLAGASSYNEQF
TRBV6-6	TRBJ2-7	NA	ASRRTSQAYEQY
TRBV5-1	TRBJ2-2	TRBD1	ASHRDRGTGELF
TRBV5-1	TRBJ2-3	NA	ASSLTVNTQY
TRBV6-2/TRBV6-3	TRBJ2-5	NA	ASSYARGTQY